Listed below are T cell receptor beta chains from one sample, sequenced in a study of blood T cell repertoires in COVID-19. The data were produced by immunoSEQ multiplex PCR, yet TCRdb's version contains in-frame clones alone and is incomplete. The table records just over 300,000 clones, 90% of them present only once. Material for sequencing was PBMCs or T cells enriched from blood (not recorded which). These receptor sequences come from a woman under 30 with acute COVID-19. The CDR3 runs from the conserved cysteine through the conserved F or W. The D gene is left open where the match is weak. Not every row has a clone size; where given, it reads once, few, many or a size class.

>NA|TRBJ2-6|NA|TRBV3-1/TRBV3-2
TGTGCCAGCACCAAAGGGGCCGAGTCTGGGGCCAACGTCCTGACTTTC
CASTKGAESGANVLTF
>TRBD2|TRBJ2-7|NA|TRBV10-3
TGTGCCATCAGAGGTCAAAAGCGGGAGGACGAGCAGTACTTC
CAIRGQKREDEQYF
>TRBD2|TRBJ2-1|NA|TRBV6-5
TGTGCCAGCAGTTACTCGACGGGACTAGCGGGCAATGAGCAGTTCTTC
CASSYSTGLAGNEQFF
>NA|TRBJ2-1|NA|TRBV6-1
TGTGCCAGCAGTGAGCAGGGCTATGAGCAGTTCTTC
CASSEQGYEQFF
>TRBD1|TRBJ1-4|NA|TRBV7-9
TGTGCCAGCAGTCGACTTCCGGGACAGGGGCCGCTTAATGAAAAACTGTTTTTT
CASSRLPGQGPLNEKLFF
>NA|TRBJ1-1|NA|TRBV5-4
TGTGCCAGCAGCTTGCCAGGTCCCATGAACACTGAAGCTTTCTTT
CASSLPGPMNTEAFF
>TRBD1|TRBJ2-5|NA|TRBV14
TGTGCCAGCAGCCCCGGACAGGGAAGCTCAGAGACCCAGTACTTC
CASSPGQGSSETQYF
>TRBD1|TRBJ1-2|many|TRBV5-1
TGCGCCAGCAGCATGACAGGGGGCCAGGGCTATGGCTACACCTTC
CASSMTGGQGYGYTF
>TRBD2|TRBJ2-3|once|TRBV2
TGTGCCAGCAGCAAGACTAGCGTCCCGGCGGATACGCAGTATTTT
CASSKTSVPADTQYF
>NA|TRBJ2-7|NA|TRBV2
TGTGCCAGCAGTGGGGGCAGCTACGAGCAGTACTTC
CASSGGSYEQYF
>TRBD1|TRBJ1-2|NA|TRBV29-1
TGCAGCGTTGTTTTCGGGACAGGGGGCCCCGAGAACTATGGCTACACCTTC
CSVVFGTGGPENYGYTF
>NA|TRBJ1-5|once|TRBV28
TGTGCCAGCTTTCGGAGATATAGCAATCAGCCCCAGCATTTT
CASFRRYSNQPQHF
>NA|TRBJ2-5|NA|TRBV25-1
TGTGCCAGCAGTGATCCAGGGGGGTCATCAGAGACCCAGTACTTC
CASSDPGGSSETQYF
>TRBD1|TRBJ1-6|NA|TRBV9
TGTGCCAGCAGCGCCGGCGGGACAGGGAATTCACCCCTCCACTTT
CASSAGGTGNSPLHF
>TRBD1|TRBJ1-1|NA|TRBV19
TGTGCCAGTAGTGGGACAGGGGCCTGGGGGAGAGGAGCTTTCTTT
CASSGTGAWGRGAFF
>TRBD2|TRBJ2-1|once|TRBV7-2
TGTGCCAGCACCATTTGGGGGGGGAATGAGCAGTTCTTC
CASTIWGGNEQFF
>TRBD2|TRBJ2-5|NA|TRBV19
TGTGCCAGTAGGCCAGGGCTAGCGGGAGGGGAGACCCAGTACTTC
CASRPGLAGGETQYF
>TRBD2|TRBJ2-3|NA|TRBV5-6
TGTGCCAGCAGCGCCCGAACTAGCGGGCGTACAGATACGCAGTATTTT
CASSARTSGRTDTQYF
>TRBD1|TRBJ2-3|NA|TRBV3-1/TRBV3-2
TGTGCCAGCAGACAGGGGGCCAGCACAGATACGCAGTATTTT
CASRQGASTDTQYF
>NA|TRBJ2-1|NA|TRBV7-3
TGTGCCAGCAGCCGCCAGGGACAATCCTACAATGAGCAGTTCTTC
CASSRQGQSYNEQFF
>NA|TRBJ1-2|NA|TRBV28
TGTGCCAGCAGTCCTCTGAATTACAGGGCGCGCGTTCGGGGCGGCTACACCTTC
CASSPLNYRARVRGGYTF
>TRBD1|TRBJ1-3|NA|TRBV18
TGTGCCAGCTCAGCAACCACAGGGGGAACTGGAAACACCATATATTTT
CASSATTGGTGNTIYF
>TRBD1|TRBJ1-2|NA|TRBV7-9
TGTGCCAGCAGCCAGGGACAGGAAGGGGGCTACACCTTC
CASSQGQEGGYTF
>NA|TRBJ1-1|NA|TRBV15
TGTGCCACCAGCTGGGGCGGGGGAACTGAAGCTTTCTTT
CATSWGGGTEAFF
>NA|TRBJ1-6|NA|TRBV28
TGTGCCAGCAGTTTATTCGGGGGAGGGGAGAATTCACCCCTCCACTTT
CASSLFGGGENSPLHF
>NA|TRBJ2-7|NA|TRBV25-1
TGTGCCAGCAGTGGACTGAGCAGGGCACCTTACTACGAGCAGTACTTC
CASSGLSRAPYYEQYF
>NA|TRBJ1-3|once|TRBV9
TGTGCCAGCAGCGTAGGTCGTCGTCCCCCGGTGTTT
CASSVGRRPPVF
>TRBD1|TRBJ2-7|NA|TRBV6-5
TGTGCCAGCAGGAACAGGGGTTCAACCTACGAGCAGTACTTC
CASRNRGSTYEQYF
>NA|TRBJ2-7|NA|TRBV18
TGTGCCAGCTCACCCCAGCCTCCGACAGAAGCCTACGAGCAGTACTTC
CASSPQPPTEAYEQYF
>NA|TRBJ2-3|NA|TRBV9
TGTGCCAGCAGCGTAGAGAATAGCGGCAGCACAGATACGCAGTATTTT
CASSVENSGSTDTQYF
>TRBD2|TRBJ2-2|NA|TRBV28
TGTGCCAGCAGTGACCCTAGCGGAGGAAACACCGGGGAGCTGTTTTTT
CASSDPSGGNTGELFF
>NA|TRBJ1-5|NA|TRBV30
TGTGCCTGGAGCGCGGGGAGTCAGCCCCAGCATTTT
CAWSAGSQPQHF
>NA|TRBJ1-2|NA|TRBV7-2
TGTGCCAGCAGCTTATGGGGCGGTGAGAATGGCTACACCTTC
CASSLWGGENGYTF
>NA|TRBJ2-1|NA|TRBV7-6
TGTGCCAGCAGCTTAGTCCATACGGGACTCTCCTACAATGAGCAGTTCTTC
CASSLVHTGLSYNEQFF
>TRBD2|TRBJ2-3|NA|TRBV7-9
TGTGCCAGCAGCTCATTCCCCGGACTAGCGGGGACAGATACGCAGTATTTT
CASSSFPGLAGTDTQYF
>NA|TRBJ1-1|NA|TRBV24-1
TGTGCCACCAGTGATAACAGGGTGAACACTGAAGCTTTCTTT
CATSDNRVNTEAFF
>NA|TRBJ2-1|NA|TRBV28
TGTGCCAGCAGTTTAGCCCGGAATGAGCAGTTCTTC
CASSLARNEQFF